This TCR beta chain was obtained from a study of PD-1 blockade in mismatch repair-deficient tumors. Only in-frame clones appear in the TCRdb table, and some are missing; sequencing was by immunoSEQ multiplex PCR. The table includes 77,000 or so clones, roughly 80% detected once. The CDR3 totals 14 residues. Germline V lookup: CDR1 MDHEN, CDR2 SYDVKM. V trimming: 4 bases; J trimming: 4 bases; junction bases outside the gene matches: 3. The sample consisted of peripheral blood, taken 44 weeks after starting pembrolizumab. This sequence joins TRBV28 and TRBJ2-2; 7 nucleotides match TRBD2. The TCR was taken from an adult with mismatch repair-deficient cancer. CDR3 sequence (DNA): TGTGCCAGCAGTTCACCGGGGGGCACCGGGGAGCTGTTTTTT. It codes for CASSSPGGTGELFF.